A selection of T cell receptor beta chains follows, all from one sample in a study of OX40 agonist ivuxolimab in advanced cancers. Profiling relied on immunoSEQ multiplex PCR, and the TCRdb table lists in-frame clones only, not all of them. There are fewer than 90,000 clones in the sample; roughly nine tenths occur only once, and around 0.78% lies in the top ten. The material sequenced was CD4+ or CD8+ T cells sorted from blood, taken in a trial of the OX40 agonist ivuxolimab. These TCRs come from an adult with an advanced solid tumor such as melanoma, head and neck, liver or kidney cancer. The CDR3 runs from the conserved cysteine through the conserved F or W. Each record gives: V gene, D gene, J gene, clone size, CDR3 protein, CDR3 DNA. The D gene is left open where the match is weak. Expanded clones are given a class, and other clones once, few, many or no size at all.

TRBV6-5,.,TRBJ1-2,.,CASSYSRGAGYTF,TGTGCCAGCAGTTACTCGAGAGGGGCCGGCTACACCTTC
TRBV4-2,.,TRBJ2-1,.,CASSQSPGTFNEQFF,TGTGCCAGCAGCCAATCCCCCGGGACCTTCAATGAGCAGTTCTTC
TRBV7-2,.,TRBJ2-5,.,CASSLDFQETQYF,TGTGCCAGCAGCTTAGACTTCCAAGAGACCCAGTACTTC
TRBV4-3,.,TRBJ2-2,.,CASSQDVRTGELFF,TGCGCCAGCAGCCAAGATGTGCGGACCGGGGAGCTGTTTTTT
TRBV10-1,.,TRBJ1-4,.,CASNKRQAVATNEKLFF,TGCGCCAGCAATAAACGACAGGCCGTTGCAACTAATGAAAAACTGTTTTTT
TRBV28,TRBD2,TRBJ2-7,.,CASTSGTSGYEQYF,TGTGCCAGCACCTCCGGGACTAGCGGCTACGAGCAGTACTTC
TRBV18,TRBD1,TRBJ1-4,.,CASSTGQGSFPNEKLFF,TGTGCCAGCTCCACGGGACAGGGAAGCTTCCCAAATGAAAAACTGTTTTTT
TRBV6-6,.,TRBJ2-7,.,CASSYSKGEQYF,TGTGCCAGCAGTTACTCGAAGGGCGAGCAGTACTTC
TRBV6-6,TRBD2,TRBJ2-5,.,CASSSPTSGGWGKYF,TGTGCCAGCAGTTCTCCGACTAGCGGGGGCTGGGGGAAGTACTTC
TRBV28,.,TRBJ2-3,.,CAISRARTATDTQYF,TGTGCCATCAGTCGGGCGAGAACCGCCACAGATACGCAGTATTTT
TRBV10-1,.,TRBJ2-2,.,CASSPDLAGAGELFF,TGCGCCAGCAGCCCAGACCTTGCGGGGGCGGGGGAGCTGTTTTTT
TRBV6-5,.,TRBJ1-1,.,CASSYSTRGTEAFF,TGTGCCAGCAGTTACTCGACGAGGGGGACTGAAGCTTTCTTT
TRBV7-9,.,TRBJ1-5,.,CASSPDGLSNQPQHF,TGTGCCAGCAGCCCGGACGGGCTTAGCAATCAGCCCCAGCATTTT
TRBV4-2,TRBD2,TRBJ2-1,.,CASSQGLVRDNEQFF,TGTGCCAGCAGCCAGGGACTAGTCCGAGACAATGAGCAGTTCTTC
TRBV7-3,.,TRBJ2-1,.,CASSPTGAYNEQFF,TGTGCCAGCAGCCCCACCGGAGCCTACAATGAGCAGTTCTTC
TRBV27,.,TRBJ2-2,.,CASGLRGNTGELFF,TGTGCCAGCGGACTCAGGGGGAACACCGGGGAGCTGTTTTTT
TRBV7-3,.,TRBJ2-3,few,CASSLNPRETQYF,TGTGCCAGCAGCTTGAATCCTCGGGAGACGCAGTATTTT
TRBV5-1,TRBD1,TRBJ2-2,once,CASSPRQGTGELFF,TGCGCCAGCAGCCCCAGACAGGGGACCGGGGAGCTGTTTTTT
TRBV30,.,TRBJ1-2,.,CAWSDLRTVAYGYTF,TGTGCCTGGAGTGATCTCCGGACAGTCGCCTATGGCTACACCTTC
TRBV5-5,.,TRBJ2-2,.,CASSRLEGHTGELFF,TGTGCCAGCAGCCGTTTAGAGGGTCACACCGGGGAGCTGTTTTTT
TRBV6-6,.,TRBJ2-3,.,CASSYGNRVDTQYF,TGTGCCAGCAGTTACGGGAACCGAGTCGATACGCAGTATTTT
TRBV2,TRBD1,TRBJ1-5,few,CASSEQGAQPQHF,TGTGCCAGCAGTGAACAGGGGGCTCAGCCCCAGCATTTT
TRBV11-2,.,TRBJ1-6,.,CASSSRPGTANSPLHF,TGTGCCAGCAGCTCGAGACCCGGGACTGCGAATTCACCCCTCCACTTT
TRBV6-1,.,TRBJ1-1,.,CASTPQGGNTEAFF,TGTGCCAGCACCCCGCAGGGTGGGAACACTGAAGCTTTCTTT
TRBV6-5,.,TRBJ2-5,.,CASSRSWGYQETQYF,TGTGCCAGCAGTCGATCCTGGGGATACCAAGAGACCCAGTACTTC
TRBV4-1,.,TRBJ2-5,.,CASSQGSIRQETQYF,TGCGCCAGCAGCCAAGGTTCCATACGTCAAGAGACCCAGTACTTC
TRBV7-9,.,TRBJ2-1,.,CASSPRGYSSYNEQFF,TGTGCCAGCAGCCCCAGGGGTTATTCATCCTACAATGAGCAGTTCTTC
TRBV7-2,.,TRBJ2-7,.,CASSLPSYEQYF,TGTGCCAGCAGCCTCCCGTCCTACGAGCAGTACTTC
TRBV15,TRBD1,TRBJ1-5,.,CATSRDRDRGQGSNQPQHF,TGTGCCACCAGCAGAGACCGAGACAGGGGGCAGGGAAGCAATCAGCCCCAGCATTTT
TRBV7-2,TRBD2,TRBJ2-3,.,CASSFTSARTDTQYF,TGTGCCAGCAGCTTTACTAGCGCCCGCACAGATACGCAGTATTTT
TRBV5-6,.,TRBJ1-2,.,CASSLVGTDGYTF,TGTGCCAGCAGCTTGGTAGGGACGGATGGCTACACCTTC
TRBV18,.,TRBJ2-3,.,CASSPPLQNLGDTQYF,TGTGCCAGCTCACCCCCCCTCCAGAATCTAGGAGATACGCAGTATTTT
TRBV28,.,TRBJ2-4,.,CASFSGAAKNIQYF,TGTGCCAGCTTTAGTGGGGCGGCCAAAAACATTCAGTACTTC
TRBV9,.,TRBJ1-4,.,CASSVAGMRNEKLFF,TGTGCCAGCAGCGTAGCTGGGATGAGGAATGAAAAACTGTTTTTT
TRBV5-5,.,TRBJ2-3,.,CAEWGVDTQYF,TGTGCCGAGTGGGGAGTAGATACGCAGTATTTT
TRBV9,.,TRBJ1-4,.,CASNLGGTANEKLFF,TGTGCCAGCAACTTAGGGGGGACGGCTAATGAAAAACTGTTTTTT
TRBV5-4,.,TRBJ2-2,.,CASSAGRPANTGELFF,TGTGCCAGCAGCGCCGGACGGCCCGCGAACACCGGGGAGCTGTTTTTT
TRBV27,TRBD2,TRBJ2-3,.,CASSPARGGALDTQYF,TGTGCCAGCAGTCCCGCCCGCGGGGGGGCCCTAGATACGCAGTATTTT
TRBV7-2,TRBD1,TRBJ2-1,.,CASFDRGHYNEQFF,TGTGCCAGTTTCGACAGGGGGCATTACAATGAGCAGTTCTTC
TRBV18,.,TRBJ2-6,.,CASSQGAGANVLTF,TGTGCCAGCTCACAGGGGGCTGGGGCCAACGTCCTGACTTTC